The clone carrying this T cell receptor (beta chain) was detected once. Clones were read by immunoSEQ multiplex PCR, and TCRdb kept only the in-frame ones, dropping some. Among around 97,000 clones, about 91% were seen once, and the ten largest hold 0.75% to 0.95%. The CDR3 has 17 residues. CDR1 and CDR2 from the germline V gene are SEHNR and FQNEAQ (reference sequence). The trim removed 5 bases at V and 6 bases at J, leaving 11 bases unmatched. This specimen belongs to a study of T cell changes during pregnancy in multiple sclerosis. This specimen consisted of peripheral blood, obtained after pregnancy. The clonotype originates from a female donor with multiple sclerosis, enrolled in a pregnancy study. The chain employs TRBV7-9 and TRBJ2-3; 13 positions agree with TRBD2. DNA of the CDR3: TGTGCCAGCAGCCCTCAACCATTGACTAGCGGGAGGGATACGCAGTATTTT. Encoded protein: CASSPQPLTSGRDTQYF.